The 9 T cell receptor beta chains below come from one sample, sequenced in a study of T cell repertoires in aging, cancer and after chemotherapy. Peripheral blood genomic DNA, not sorted cells or RNA, was the template. TRB rearrangements spanning V, D and J were amplified using mixed TRB-A/B primers. TCRdb used MiXCR to reprocess the multiplex PCR reads, holding one entry per CDR3 protein. The sample lists approximately 450 distinct CDR3 sequences, around 40% occurring once. The sample was blood. These receptors originate from a human donor with a blood cancer.

This rearrangement joins TRBV5-6 to TRBJ2-5; 9 nucleotides line up with TRBD2. V shed 7 bases, J shed 0 bases, and the junction held 10 bases outside the gene matches. The CDR3 is 16 amino acids. The germline gives CDR1 SGHDT, CDR2 YYEEEE. The CDR3 loop reads CASAWSGGPYQETQYF. The CDR3, as DNA: TGTGCCAGCGCTTGGAGCGGGGGGCCGTACCAAGAGACCCAGTACTTC.

This clonotype is termed large (0.1 to 1%). The CDR3 loop reads CASKPQGIASGNTIYF. CDR3 coding DNA: TGTGCCAGCAAGCCACAGGGAATCGCTTCTGGAAACACCATATATTTT. This chain uses TRBV6-2 or TRBV6-3 with TRBJ1-3, with a possible D match to TRBD1 (6 bases). The CDR3 loop spans 16 amino acids. The germline V gene encodes CDR1 MNHEY and CDR2 SVGEGT. Trimming pared 7 bases from V and 1 base from J, leaving 17 bases between.

This clonotype is large (0.1 to 1%) by share. The chain combines TRBV5-6 with TRBJ2-5; D is uncertain. The CDR3 is made up of 12 amino acids. Germline V gene data show CDR1 as SGHDT and CDR2 as YYEEEE. V was trimmed by 1 base and J by 5 bases, leaving 6 bases between them. CDR3 nucleotide sequence: TGTGCCAGCAGCTTGTACGGGGAGACCCAGTACTTC. Translation: CASSLYGETQYF.

The chain carries TRBV29-1 and TRBJ1-3, with 8 bases matching TRBD1. Germline CDR1 SQVTM, CDR2 ANQGSEA. V shed 6 bases, J shed 3 bases, and the junction held 1 base outside the gene matches. The CDR3 is 12 residues long. CDR3 loop: CSVGQGGNTIYF. CDR3 sequence (DNA): TGCAGCGTAGGACAGGGTGGAAACACCATATATTTT. The variable domain in full, completed from reference TRBV29-1 and TRBJ1-3, reads SAVISQKPSRDICQRGTSLTIQCQVDSQVTMMFWYRQQPGQSLTLIATANQGSEATYESGFVIDKFPISRPNLTFSTLTVSNMSPEDSSIYLCSVGQGGNTIYFGEGSWLTVV.

This clonotype is classed as medium-sized. This chain links TRBV2 with TRBJ2-3; 10 bases fit TRBD2. The germline V gene has CDR1 SNHLY and CDR2 FYNNEI. The CDR3 contains 16 residues. V shed 9 bases and J 4 bases; nucleotides not matched to a gene: 13. CDR3 bases: TGTGCCAGTCAGGGATTAGCGGGGGGAGGGGCAGATACGCAGTATTTT. It translates to CASQGLAGGGADTQYF.

This clonotype is judged medium-sized. The chain is built from TRBV10-1 and TRBJ1-2, with TRBD1 matching over 7 bases. This CDR3 has 15 amino acids. V was clipped by 5 bases and J by 8 bases; unmatched bases: 14. The germline gives CDR1 WNHNN, CDR2 SYGVQD (reference sequence). CDR3 sequence (DNA): TGCGCCAGCAGTCCTATGACAGGGCCTATCAGCGGCTACACCTTC. This gives the protein CASSPMTGPISGYTF.

The chain combines TRBV6-4 with TRBJ2-3; no clear D gene. Per the germline V gene, CDR1 is MRHNA and CDR2 is SNTAGT. The CDR3 extends over 14 amino acids. Between the trimmed V and J ends, which lost 3 bases and 1 base, there was a span of 8 bases. The CDR3 loop reads CASSEGIGTDTQYF. The CDR3 DNA is TGTGCCAGCAGTGAGGGTATTGGCACAGATACGCAGTATTTT.

This clonotype was seen more than once but under ten times. The chain is built from TRBV14 and TRBJ1-1; no definite D call. Trimming removed 0 bases at V and 11 bases at J, with 10 bases between. Germline V CDR1 and CDR2: SGHDN, FVKESK. The CDR3 extends over 12 amino acids. The CDR3 here is CASSQEILQAFF. CDR3 in DNA: TGTGCCAGCAGCCAAGAGATACTTCAGGCTTTCTTT.

Relative to its sample, this clonotype is medium-sized. The chain couples TRBV10-1 to TRBJ1-4; D not certain. Germline V gives CDR1 WNHNN, CDR2 SYGVQD (reference sequence). This CDR3 spans 13 amino acids. The V gene lost 5 bases and the J gene lost 8 bases, with 12 bases spanning the gap. The CDR3 DNA sequence: TGCGCCAGCAGTCAGGACCTCAGAGAAAAACTGTTTTTT. Translating gives CASSQDLREKLFF.